The next 15 T cell receptor beta chains were all read from a single sample in a study of shared clonotypes between healthy human individuals (dated by TCRdb to the early 2020s). The method was the immunoSEQ multiplex PCR assay. TCRdb stores this immuneACCESS table with in-frame sequences only. Part of the clones is absent; in the studies checked, under half of the shortfall reflects unresolved V genes, and no reason is known for the rest. The sample has 850,000 to 1,200,000 clones on record, around four fifths of them singletons. The biggest ten clones account for approximately 1.5% of the sample. The sample comprised memory CD4+ T cells sorted from blood. Read against the paper, the sample's cell subset or site label means: CD45RA-negative fraction. Receptors originate from a man aged 18 to 30 in good health.

The DNA for the CDR3 is TGTGCCAGCAGCCCTACCCTTAATCGGCAGACGGGAGGGACCCAGTACTTC. Its translation is CASSPTLNRQTGGTQYF. The gene calls are TRBV5-4 and TRBJ2-5; 7 bases agree with TRBD2. V lost 4 bases and J lost 7; bases outside the gene matches: 19. Germline CDR1 is SGHNT and CDR2 is YYREEE (reference sequence). This CDR3 has 17 amino acids.

V is TRBV11-2 and J is TRBJ2-5; D gene uncertain. CDR3 length: 14 amino acids. Germline CDR1 and CDR2: SGHAT and FQNNGV. Trimming shortened V by 1 base and J by 1 base, and 7 bases separated the two germline ends. CDR3 DNA sequence: TGTGCCAGCAGCTTAGTGCCTAGCCAAGAGACCCAGTACTTC. Translating gives CASSLVPSQETQYF.

The table lists this clone with a few counts. The J gene is TRBJ1-4, the V gene TRBV30; TRBD1 is a possible D gene (6 bases). Germline CDR1 reads GTSNPN; CDR2 reads SVGIG (reference sequence). This CDR3 has 15 amino acids. V was clipped by 3 bases and J by 8 bases, with 19 bases between them. The CDR3 sequence: CAWRAQGGLREKLFF. Here the CDR3 DNA reads TGTGCCTGGAGGGCACAAGGGGGGTTAAGGGAAAAACTGTTTTTT.

The V call is TRBV5-1, the J call TRBJ1-2, with 7 positions matching TRBD1. The CDR3 extends over 13 amino acids. V trimming: 2 bases; J trimming: 4 bases; junction bases outside the gene matches: 2. Germline V gene sequence: CDR1 SGHRS, CDR2 YFSETQ. CDR3 coding DNA: TGCGCCAGCAGCTTCACAGGGGTCTATGGCTACACCTTC. It translates to CASSFTGVYGYTF.

The gene calls are TRBV2 and TRBJ2-7, with 14 positions matching TRBD2. After removal of 11 bases from V and 5 bases from J, the junction contained 5 bases not matched to a gene. The germline CDR1 and CDR2 sequences are SNHLY and FYNNEI. The CDR3 covers 13 residues. The CDR3 DNA reads as TGTGCCGGAGGGACTAGCGGGAGCCACGAGCAGTACTTC. It translates to CAGGTSGSHEQYF.

The chain uses TRBV30 and TRBJ2-7; 10 nucleotides agree with TRBD2. This CDR3 comprises 16 residues. Germline V gene sequence: CDR1 GTSNPN, CDR2 SVGIG (reference sequence). Trimming at V came to 1 base and at J to 3 bases, leaving 9 bases not matched to a gene. CDR3 coding DNA: TGTGCCTGGAGTGCCCGACCCCTAGCGGGAGTCTACGAGCAGTACTTC. This translates into CAWSARPLAGVYEQYF.

The chain recombines TRBV27 with TRBJ1-2, with D perhaps matching TRBD1 (6 bases). The CDR3 totals 13 residues. V shed 7 bases and J shed 7 bases, with 16 bases lying between them. Germline V gene sequence: CDR1 MNHEY, CDR2 SMNVEV (reference sequence). CDR3 sequence: CASKTGGVSGYTF. The CDR3 region has the DNA TGTGCCAGCAAGACAGGCGGGGTTAGTGGCTACACCTTC.

A few counts support this clone. The rearrangement links TRBV19 to TRBJ1-2; 8 bases are shared with TRBD1. V shed 4 bases, J shed 6 bases, and the junction held 7 bases outside the gene matches. Germline CDR1 is LNHDA and CDR2 is SQIVND (reference sequence). This CDR3 spans 14 amino acids. The CDR3 is CASSRGQARDGYTF. The CDR3 nucleotides are TGTGCCAGTAGTAGGGGACAGGCAAGAGATGGCTACACCTTC.

V is TRBV5-4 and J is TRBJ2-2; D possibly matches TRBD1 or TRBD2 (5 bases each). V was shortened by 2 bases and J by 1 base, with 12 bases between the two germline ends. The germline V gene encodes CDR1 SGHNT and CDR2 YYREEE (reference sequence). The CDR3 covers 16 residues. DNA of the CDR3: TGTGCCAGCAGCTTATGGACGGGGCTGAACACCGGGGAGCTGTTTTTT. Translation gives CASSLWTGLNTGELFF.

The chain has TRBV28 and TRBJ2-3; D possibly uses TRBD1 or TRBD2 (5 bases each). Germline loops: CDR1 MDHEN, CDR2 SYDVKM. The CDR3 runs 15 residues. V lost 6 bases to trimming and J lost 1 base, with 14 bases between them. The CDR3 sequence: CASRWDPSGTDTQYF. The CDR3 nucleotides read TGTGCCAGCAGGTGGGACCCCTCGGGCACAGATACGCAGTATTTT.

As to this clone: Germline is not matched at one junction end, which may reflect a read error. V usage is TRBV18 and J usage is TRBJ2-1, with D maybe TRBD2 (6 bases). This CDR3 has 15 amino acids. CDR1 is KGHSH and CDR2 is LQKENI in the germline V gene. The CDR3: CASSPPEGSAGDSVF. CDR3 bases: TGTGCCAGCTCACCACCGGAGGGTTCGGCTGGCGATTCCGTCTTC. Looking up the rest from reference TRBV18 and TRBJ2-1 gives the full variable domain: NAGVMQNPRHLVRRRGQEARLRCSPMKGHSHVYWYRQLPEEGLKFMVYLQKENIIDESGMPKERFSAEFPKEGPSILRIQQVVRGDSAAYFCASSPPEGSAGDSVFGPGTRLTVL.

The chain joins TRBV28 to TRBJ1-5, with a possible D match to TRBD1 (5 bases). Between the trimmed V and J ends, which lost 6 bases and 8 bases, there was a span of 17 bases. Germline V gene data show CDR1 as MDHEN and CDR2 as SYDVKM. This CDR3 comprises 14 residues. In DNA form, the CDR3 reads TGTGCCAGCAGCCGCAGGGAAGCGTCGAAGCCCCAGCATTTT. Amino acid sequence: CASSRREASKPQHF.

This clone came up a few times. The rearrangement joins TRBV5-1 to TRBJ1-2; D ambiguous. CDR1 is SGHRS, CDR2 YFSETQ, per germline. The ends were cut back, 5 bases at V and 1 base at J, with 6 bases in the middle. This CDR3 region has 12 residues. The CDR3 here is CASREINYGYTF. CDR3 bases: TGCGCCAGCAGAGAGATTAACTATGGCTACACCTTC.

The J gene is TRBJ2-5, the V gene TRBV5-1; 7 nucleotides match TRBD2. V lost 4 bases and J lost 5; bases outside the gene matches: 11. Germline values: CDR1 SGHRS, CDR2 YFSETQ. The CDR3 has 15 residues. CDR3 residues: CASSAGARVEETQYF. CDR3 bases: TGCGCCAGCAGCGCGGGAGCTCGGGTTGAGGAGACCCAGTACTTC.

In this sample, this clone turned up many times. This chain joins TRBV5-1 and TRBJ1-4; TRBD1 matches at 11 bases. The CDR3 is made up of 15 amino acids. The V gene's germline CDR1 is SGHRS and CDR2 YFSETQ. Trimming at V came to 4 bases and at J to 8 bases, leaving 7 bases not matched to a gene. The CDR3 nucleotides are TGCGCCAGCAGCGACGGACAGGGGGCGCGGGAAAAACTGTTTTTT. Protein sequence: CASSDGQGAREKLFF.